These T cell receptor beta chains were read from a single sample in a study of vaccination effects on CD4 cells after COVID-19. TCRdb's copy holds only in-frame clones and misses some; the assay was immunoSEQ multiplex PCR. This table has some 60,000 clones, 60% to 80% appearing once. No antigens are known for them. Sequencing used CD4+ T cells from PBMCs cultured with HCoV-NL63 spike peptides, obtained before COVID-19 vaccination. All receptors derive from a human donor who received a COVID-19 vaccine. Both conserved end residues are part of each CDR3. A D gene is named only where the DNA matches it firmly. Size is omitted from some rows. Given values are once, few, many or a class for expanded clones.

v_gene	d_gene	j_gene	abundance	CDR3aa	CDR3nt
TRBV3-1/TRBV3-2	NA	TRBJ1-4	NA	CASSQVAEKLFF	TGTGCCAGCAGCCAAGTCGCGGAAAAACTGTTTTTT
TRBV11-1	NA	TRBJ1-2	once	CASSLRQDNYGYTF	TGTGCCAGCAGCTTACGACAGGACAACTATGGCTACACCTTC
TRBV5-4	NA	TRBJ1-1	NA	CASSFSGRVNTEAFF	TGTGCCAGCAGCTTCAGTGGACGTGTGAACACTGAAGCTTTCTTT
TRBV28	NA	TRBJ1-5	NA	CASSLAGPSNQPQHF	TGTGCCAGCAGTTTAGCGGGGCCTAGCAATCAGCCCCAGCATTTT
TRBV6-4	TRBD2	TRBJ2-1	NA	CASTASGGADEQFF	TGTGCCTCCACAGCGAGCGGGGGGGCAGATGAGCAGTTCTTC
TRBV24-1	TRBD1	TRBJ1-3	NA	CATSSGQGDGNTIYF	TGTGCCACCAGTTCAGGACAGGGGGATGGAAACACCATATATTTT
TRBV10-3	TRBD2	TRBJ2-5	NA	CAIRGTSGDTQETQYF	TGTGCCATCAGGGGGACTAGCGGGGATACCCAAGAGACCCAGTACTTC
TRBV2	NA	TRBJ1-6	NA	CASRPGPQNSPLHF	TGTGCCAGCAGGCCCGGGCCCCAGAATTCACCCCTCCACTTT
TRBV3-1/TRBV3-2	NA	TRBJ1-3	NA	CASSPHPRDVSGNTIYF	TGTGCCAGCAGCCCACACCCTAGGGATGTCTCTGGAAACACCATATATTTT
TRBV27	TRBD2	TRBJ2-2	once	CASSLGAGLPAPENTGELFF	TGTGCCAGCAGTCTGGGAGCGGGGCTTCCGGCCCCTGAGAACACCGGGGAGCTGTTTTTT
TRBV18	NA	TRBJ1-3	NA	CATRPGTGNTIYF	TGTGCCACCCGGCCAGGGACTGGAAACACCATATATTTT
TRBV7-4	NA	TRBJ1-2	NA	CASSHNKGILSFGYTF	TGTGCCAGCAGCCATAATAAGGGAATTCTTTCGTTTGGCTACACCTTC
TRBV7-2	NA	TRBJ2-2	NA	CASSLVRGLTGELFF	TGTGCCAGCAGCTTAGTAAGGGGCCTCACCGGGGAGCTGTTTTTT
TRBV21-1	NA	TRBJ2-2	NA	CASSKEGSIEGTGELFF	TGTGCCAGCAGCAAAGAAGGGAGCATAGAGGGTACCGGGGAGCTGTTTTTT
TRBV7-9	TRBD1	TRBJ2-1	NA	CASSLVRGRINEQFF	TGTGCCAGCAGCTTAGTGAGGGGGCGCATCAATGAGCAGTTCTTC
TRBV2	TRBD1	TRBJ1-1	NA	CASSSQGLNTEAFF	TGTGCCAGCAGTTCACAGGGGCTTAACACTGAAGCTTTCTTT
TRBV7-7	NA	TRBJ1-4	NA	CASSLQPNEKLFF	TGTGCCAGCAGCTTACAGCCTAATGAAAAACTGTTTTTT
TRBV5-7	NA	TRBJ1-1	NA	CASSLNMTIVNTEAFF	TGTGCCAGCAGCCTAAACATGACTATTGTGAACACTGAAGCTTTCTTT
TRBV2	TRBD1	TRBJ1-2	NA	CASSEARDRSYTF	TGTGCCAGCAGTGAAGCGCGGGACAGAAGCTACACCTTC
TRBV18	TRBD1	TRBJ1-4	NA	CASSPGTVLNEKLFF	TGTGCCAGCTCACCAGGGACAGTACTTAATGAAAAACTGTTTTTT
TRBV7-9	TRBD1	TRBJ1-4	NA	CASSLVKSGGEKLFF	TGTGCCAGCAGCTTAGTTAAGTCAGGGGGCGAAAAACTGTTTTTT
TRBV7-3	TRBD1	TRBJ2-5	NA	CASSLDRGETQYF	TGTGCCAGCAGCTTAGACAGGGGAGAGACCCAGTACTTC
TRBV5-1	TRBD1	TRBJ1-2	NA	CASSRQGNYGYTF	TGCGCCAGCAGCCGACAGGGGAACTATGGCTACACCTTC
TRBV5-1	TRBD2	TRBJ2-1	once	CASALAGVSYNEQFF	TGCGCCAGCGCCCTAGCGGGGGTCTCCTACAATGAGCAGTTCTTC
TRBV20-1	NA	TRBJ1-4	NA	CSASRGGEKLFF	TGCAGTGCTAGTAGGGGGGGGGAAAAACTGTTTTTT
TRBV29-1	TRBD1	TRBJ2-2	few	CSVRQGLNTGELFF	TGCAGCGTCAGACAGGGCTTGAACACCGGGGAGCTGTTTTTT
TRBV25-1	TRBD1	TRBJ1-6	NA	CASSQGGINSPLHF	TGTGCCAGCAGCCAGGGGGGGATTAATTCACCCCTCCACTTT
TRBV24-1	TRBD1	TRBJ1-2	NA	CATSDHRGSGYTF	TGTGCCACCAGTGACCACAGGGGAAGCGGCTACACCTTC
TRBV7-3	NA	TRBJ1-3	NA	CASSLGGPGNTIYF	TGTGCCAGCAGCTTGGGGGGACCTGGAAACACCATATATTTT
TRBV7-3	TRBD1	TRBJ2-1	NA	CASSPGTGNEQFF	TGTGCCAGCAGCCCCGGGACAGGGAATGAGCAGTTCTTC
TRBV4-2	TRBD2	TRBJ2-5	NA	CASSQEAGAQETQYF	TGTGCCAGCAGCCAAGAAGCGGGGGCCCAAGAGACCCAGTACTTC
TRBV14	NA	TRBJ2-3	NA	CASGFTDTQYF	TGTGCCAGCGGGTTCACAGATACGCAGTATTTT
TRBV2	NA	TRBJ1-6	NA	CASSRQLSSYNSPLHF	TGTGCCAGCAGTCGACAGTTGAGCTCCTATAATTCACCCCTCCACTTT
TRBV7-3	NA	TRBJ1-3	few	CASSLLLGNTIYF	TGTGCCAGCAGCCTTCTCCTTGGAAACACCATATATTTT
TRBV7-9	TRBD2	TRBJ2-1	few	CASSFAGGLNEQFF	TGTGCCAGCAGCTTCGCGGGGGGGCTCAATGAGCAGTTCTTC
TRBV5-4	TRBD1	TRBJ1-1	NA	CASSQGGRGRSGTEAFF	TGTGCCAGCAGCCAGGGGGGGAGGGGGCGGTCGGGCACTGAAGCTTTCTTT
TRBV15	NA	TRBJ2-5	NA	CATSRDPSGQETQYF	TGTGCCACCAGCAGAGATCCCAGCGGCCAAGAGACCCAGTACTTC
TRBV5-4	NA	TRBJ2-2	few	CASSLHTGELFF	TGTGCCAGCAGCTTGCACACCGGGGAGCTGTTTTTT
TRBV30	TRBD2	TRBJ2-1	few	CAWSVMTSGGREQFF	TGTGCCTGGAGTGTAATGACTAGCGGGGGCCGAGAGCAGTTCTTC
TRBV5-4	NA	TRBJ1-6	once	CASSFDRDNSPLHF	TGTGCCAGCAGCTTCGACCGAGATAATTCACCCCTCCACTTT
TRBV7-2	NA	TRBJ1-6	NA	CASSFKGGPNSPLHF	TGTGCCAGCAGCTTTAAGGGAGGACCTAATTCACCCCTCCACTTT
TRBV6-4	TRBD1	TRBJ2-3	NA	CASSPRTGQGTDTQYF	TGTGCCAGCAGTCCTCGAACGGGACAGGGAACAGATACGCAGTATTTT
TRBV7-3	NA	TRBJ1-1	NA	CASSLMGGWEAFF	TGTGCCAGCAGCTTAATGGGCGGATGGGAAGCTTTCTTT
TRBV24-1	NA	TRBJ2-5	NA	CATSTPVQETQYF	TGTGCCACCAGCACGCCTGTCCAAGAGACCCAGTACTTC
TRBV6-5	NA	TRBJ2-1	NA	CASSKSIDYNEQFF	TGTGCCAGCAGCAAATCGATCGACTACAATGAGCAGTTCTTC
TRBV15	NA	TRBJ1-2	once	CATSRGGGAQGYTF	TGTGCCACCAGCAGAGGCGGGGGTGCCCAGGGCTACACCTTC